This is a list of T cell receptor beta chains from one sample in a study of shared clonotypes between healthy human individuals. The protocol was immunoSEQ multiplex PCR, while the TCRdb copy is restricted to in-frame clones and leaves out a portion. The sample records about 1.5 million clones, approximately 98% being singletons. Specimen: naive CD4+ T cells sorted from blood. The receptors originated from a young man in good health. Each CDR3 is given with its conserved first and last residue. A D gene is named only where the DNA matches it firmly. Size tells how often a clone was seen (once, few, many) or the class of an expanded clone, and some rows leave it out.

TRBV27,TRBJ2-1,NA,once,TGTGCCAGCAGTTTATCGCGGGAAGGGCCGAATGAGCAGTTCTTC,CASSLSREGPNEQFF
TRBV11-3,TRBJ2-1,TRBD2,NA,TGTGCCAGCAGCTTAGACCCTAGCGGGGCCTACAATGAGCAGTTCTTC,CASSLDPSGAYNEQFF
TRBV6-5,TRBJ2-7,TRBD2,NA,TGTGCCAGCTCGGTATTAGCGGGAGGTGAGCAGTACTTC,CASSVLAGGEQYF
TRBV28,TRBJ2-7,NA,NA,TGTGCCAGCAGAGACGAACAGGGATTTGCGTCCTACGAGCAGTACTTC,CASRDEQGFASYEQYF
TRBV7-2,TRBJ2-2,NA,NA,TGTGCCAGCAGCTCTCCCAGCGAGAACACCGGGGAGCTGTTTTTT,CASSSPSENTGELFF
TRBV18,TRBJ1-1,NA,NA,TGTGCCAGCTCACCCTACGGCACTGAAGCTTTCTTT,CASSPYGTEAFF
TRBV7-3,TRBJ2-3,TRBD1,NA,TGTGCCAGCAGCCTAGGGTCAGGGGGCCTGACAGATACGCAGTATTTT,CASSLGSGGLTDTQYF
TRBV5-1,TRBJ2-7,TRBD2,NA,TGCGCCAGCAGCTCGGGACTAGCGGCTCCCTACGAGCAGTACTTC,CASSSGLAAPYEQYF
TRBV18,TRBJ1-1,NA,NA,TGTGCCAGCTCACCAAGCCGCCGGGGGTTGGAGAACACTGAAGCTTTCTTT,CASSPSRRGLENTEAFF
TRBV28,TRBJ2-1,NA,once,TGTGCCAGCAGTGGATCCGGGGATGAGCAGTTCTTC,CASSGSGDEQFF
TRBV15,TRBJ2-7,NA,NA,TGTGCCACCAGCAGCCGCCCCTTGGACTACGAGCAGTACTTC,CATSSRPLDYEQYF
TRBV2,TRBJ2-3,TRBD2,NA,TGTGCCAGCGGGCTAGCGGTTGGAACAGATACGCAGTATTTT,CASGLAVGTDTQYF
TRBV6-5,TRBJ2-7,TRBD1,NA,TGTGCCAGCACAGAAACCGGGACAGGCACCTACGAGCAGTACTTC,CASTETGTGTYEQYF
TRBV18,TRBJ2-1,TRBD2,NA,TGTGCCAGCTCACCGACCTTAGCGGCGGGGGTTCACAATGAGCAGTTCTTC,CASSPTLAAGVHNEQFF
TRBV5-4,TRBJ2-2,NA,NA,TGTGCCAGCAGCTTGGCTTTGCTCCGTCCGGAAGACTCGAACACCGGGGAGCTGTTTTTT,CASSLALLRPEDSNTGELFF
TRBV2,TRBJ1-3,NA,NA,TGTGCCAGTACCGGACAAGGGCGGGGAAACACCATATATTTT,CASTGQGRGNTIYF
TRBV6-4,TRBJ2-1,TRBD2,NA,TGTGCCAGCAGTGAAGGTAGCGGGAGGCCTTATAATGAGCAGTTCTTC,CASSEGSGRPYNEQFF
TRBV18,TRBJ2-5,NA,NA,TGTGCCAGCTCACCAAATTATCTCGCGCAAGAGACCCAGTACTTC,CASSPNYLAQETQYF
TRBV30,TRBJ2-2,TRBD1,NA,TGTGCCTGGAGTGAATTGTCGGACAGGGGGCTGAGGGCGAACACCGGGGAGCTGTTTTTT,CAWSELSDRGLRANTGELFF
TRBV18,TRBJ2-5,NA,NA,TGTGCCAGCTCACGGGTGGTGGAGACCCAGTACTTC,CASSRVVETQYF
TRBV2,TRBJ2-7,NA,NA,TGTGCCAGCAGTGAAACCGGGACCCCGGATCGGAACTTC,CASSETGTPDRNF
TRBV7-3,TRBJ2-2,NA,NA,TGTGCCAGCAGCACGTCGGGGAGCCGCACCGGGGAGCTGTTTTTT,CASSTSGSRTGELFF
TRBV6-6,TRBJ2-5,NA,NA,TGTGCCAGCAGTTACCGCGTGGACCCCCAGTACTTC,CASSYRVDPQYF
TRBV2,TRBJ2-7,TRBD1,NA,TGTGCCGGCAGGGAGAACAGGGGTGGGTCCTACGAGCAGTACTTC,CAGRENRGGSYEQYF
TRBV5-1,TRBJ1-3,NA,NA,TGCGCCAGCAGCTTGTCTCCAGGAAACTCTGGAAACACCATATATTTT,CASSLSPGNSGNTIYF
TRBV19,TRBJ2-1,NA,NA,TGTGCCAGTAGTATAGTGGGACTCCGCAATGAGCAGTTCTTC,CASSIVGLRNEQFF
TRBV18,TRBJ1-2,NA,NA,TGTGCCAGCTCACCCGGAGCAATTCCTAACTATGGCTACACCTTC,CASSPGAIPNYGYTF
TRBV21-1,TRBJ1-5,NA,NA,TGTGCCAGCCCCTTGGACAGGGGTGAGCCCCAGCATTTT,CASPLDRGEPQHF
TRBV2,TRBJ1-4,NA,NA,TGTGCCAGCGGGGGACAACTGAAACCTAATGAAAAACTGTTTTTT,CASGGQLKPNEKLFF
TRBV18,TRBJ2-2,NA,NA,TGTGCCAGCTCACCCCTCCCCGGGACAAATACCGGGGAGCTGTTTTTT,CASSPLPGTNTGELFF
TRBV18,TRBJ2-4,NA,NA,TGTGCCAGCTCACCTAAAAACATTCAGTACTTC,CASSPKNIQYF
TRBV29-1,TRBJ2-5,NA,NA,TGCAGCGTTGATCTCGGTGAGGAGACCCAGTACTTC,CSVDLGEETQYF
TRBV10-3,TRBJ1-1,NA,once,TGTGCCATCAGTGCAGGACCCTTGAACACTGAAGCTTTCTTT,CAISAGPLNTEAFF
TRBV6-4,TRBJ2-1,TRBD1,NA,TGTGCCAGCAGTGACTCCCCAGGGGGCAGTTTGAATGAGCAGTTCTTC,CASSDSPGGSLNEQFF
TRBV20-1,TRBJ2-5,NA,NA,TGCAGTGCTAGGGAGAAAGAGACCCAGTACTTC,CSAREKETQYF
TRBV12-2,TRBJ2-5,NA,once,TGTGCAAGTCGTAAGAGCGGGAGGGGTGGAGAGACCCAGTACTTC,CASRKSGRGGETQYF
TRBV9,TRBJ2-3,NA,NA,TGTGCCAGCAGCGTAACGGCAGGGAGGGATACGCAGTATTTT,CASSVTAGRDTQYF
TRBV7-8,TRBJ2-7,NA,NA,TGTGCCAGCACCCTTAGCATGCAAGGCAAGTCCCACGAGCAGTACTTC,CASTLSMQGKSHEQYF
TRBV6-1,TRBJ2-5,NA,NA,TGTGCCAGCAGAACAGGGTCTCGGGAGACCCAGTACTTC,CASRTGSRETQYF
TRBV5-1,TRBJ2-5,NA,NA,TGCGCCAGCAGCTCCGGAAGAACTTGGGAGACCCAGTACTTC,CASSSGRTWETQYF
TRBV11-2,TRBJ2-7,NA,NA,TGTGCCAGCAGCTCACGTAGGACACCCGCCTACGAGCAGTACTTC,CASSSRRTPAYEQYF
TRBV15,TRBJ2-1,NA,NA,TGTGCCACCAGCAGAGATACTGGCTACAATGAGCAGTTCTTC,CATSRDTGYNEQFF
TRBV5-6,TRBJ1-3,NA,NA,TGTGCCAGCACAGGCTGGGGTTCTGGAAACACCATATATTTT,CASTGWGSGNTIYF